Included here is one T cell receptor beta chain sequence, with context. Its antigen is undetermined. The length of the CDR3 is 18 residues. The data stem from a study of cytomegalovirus exposure and HLA in healthy donors. In the PCR, 60 Vbeta and 13 Jbeta primers were used. The assay was immunoSEQ multiplex PCR, and TCRdb's table has in-frame clones only and misses some. The data hold approximately 120,000 clones, with 60% to 75% observed a single time. Study findings and constraints: There were around 160 TCR beta chains listed as cytomegalovirus-associated.

The chain uses TRBV7-5 and TRBJ2-7; no check of the table's D call, TRBD2, against the DNA was made. TRBV7-5 is designated a pseudogene. The TCR comes from a woman between 50 and 59 years old in good health and CMV-seropositive. The sample comprised PBMCs. The CDR3 reads CVRSLKASGGSLPSEQYF. CDR3 DNA: TGTGTCAGAAGCTTAAAGGCTAGCGGGGGATCGTTGCCGAGCGAGCAGTACTTC.